This T cell receptor beta chain was retrieved from a study of cytomegalovirus exposure and HLA in healthy donors. Findings of the study overall: A few chains linked to CMV were shown in vitro to be specific for CMV antigens. Some TCR beta chains (about 180 of them) were listed as cytomegalovirus-associated.

This table comes from immunoSEQ multiplex PCR, and its TCRdb copy is limited to in-frame clones, with some not included. The sample has tens of thousands of clones; 80% to 90% are singletons. CDR1 and CDR2 (germline): LNHDA, SQIVND (reference sequence). Trimming removed 0 bases from V and 2 bases from J; junction bases left unmatched: 3. This CDR3 has 16 residues. About this clone itself: What it recognizes is unknown.

The chain has TRBV19 and TRBJ2-5; 10 bases fit TRBD2. Sample: PBMCs. The sequence was collected from a woman aged 18-29 years in good health and CMV-seropositive. CDR3 bases: TGTGCCAGTAGTATAGATCAAGCGGGAGGGCAAGAGACCCAGTACTTC. Translation gives CASSIDQAGGQETQYF.